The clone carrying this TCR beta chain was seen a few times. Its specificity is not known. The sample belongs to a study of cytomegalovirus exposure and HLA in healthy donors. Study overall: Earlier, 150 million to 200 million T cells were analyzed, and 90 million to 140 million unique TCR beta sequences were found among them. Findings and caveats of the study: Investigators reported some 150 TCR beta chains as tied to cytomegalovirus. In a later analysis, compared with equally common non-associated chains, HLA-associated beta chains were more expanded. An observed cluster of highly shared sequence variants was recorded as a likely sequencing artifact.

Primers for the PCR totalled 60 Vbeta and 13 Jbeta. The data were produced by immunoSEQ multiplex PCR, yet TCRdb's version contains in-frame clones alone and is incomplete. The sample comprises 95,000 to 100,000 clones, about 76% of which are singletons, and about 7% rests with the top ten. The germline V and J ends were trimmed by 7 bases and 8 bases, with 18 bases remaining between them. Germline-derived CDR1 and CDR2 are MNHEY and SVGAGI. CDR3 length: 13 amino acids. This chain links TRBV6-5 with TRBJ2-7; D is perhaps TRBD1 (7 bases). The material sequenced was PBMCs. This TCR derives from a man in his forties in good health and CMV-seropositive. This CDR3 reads CASMEGADRKQYF. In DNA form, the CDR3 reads TGTGCCAGCATGGAGGGGGCGGATCGCAAGCAGTACTTC.